The 21 T cell receptor beta chains listed next were all sequenced from one sample in a study of T cells after posttransplantation cyclophosphamide. Sequencing was performed with immunoSEQ multiplex PCR; in TCRdb, only in-frame clones are kept and a portion is missing. The sample is made up of approximately 15,000 clones, none counted only once. Treatment was busulfan-fludarabine conditioning, a marrow graft, and cyclophosphamide on days +3 and +4. The sample consisted of PBMCs, taken 1162 days after allogeneic stem cell transplant with posttransplant cyclophosphamide. All receptors derive from a female patient in her 40s who received an allogeneic stem cell transplant from a related donor, was CMV-positive, and had no GVHD. Some of these T cells may belong to the graft donor.

The sample holds many counts of this clone. The V gene is TRBV5-6, the J gene TRBJ2-7; TRBD1 might be the D (5 bases). CDR1 SGHDT and CDR2 YYEEEE come from the germline V gene. V lost 2 bases and J lost 2, with 11 bases in between. The CDR3 covers 14 residues. Here the CDR3 reads CASSFRALTYEQYF. The DNA of the CDR3 is TGTGCCAGCAGCTTCAGGGCCCTTACCTACGAGCAGTACTTC.

This clone was detected many times. The rearrangement uses TRBV28 and TRBJ2-7; 11 bases are a match to TRBD1. The CDR3 covers 15 residues. CDR1 and CDR2 from the germline V gene are MDHEN and SYDVKM. V lost 6 bases and J lost 6; bases outside the gene matches: 10. In nucleotides, the CDR3 is TGTGCCAGCAGCTGGGGGGGGACAGGGGGTCGCGAGCAGTACTTC. It yields the protein CASSWGGTGGREQYF.

This clone has ten or more counts. The chain carries TRBV11-2 and TRBJ1-6; the match to TRBD1 covers 7 bases. The CDR3 has 14 residues. Germline V gives CDR1 SGHAT, CDR2 FQNNGV. Trimming at V came to 2 bases and at J to 9 bases, leaving 4 bases not matched to a gene. In DNA, the CDR3 is TGTGCCAGCAGCTTACAGGGGGTCACTTCACCCCTCCACTTT. Its translation: CASSLQGVTSPLHF.

At least ten counts were recorded for this clone. The genes are TRBV7-6 and TRBJ1-5; D is undetermined. The germline gives CDR1 SGHVS, CDR2 FNYEAQ. Trimming pared 8 bases from V and 3 bases from J, leaving 8 bases between. The CDR3 is made up of 12 amino acids. The CDR3: CASHPVNQPQHF. The CDR3 nucleotides read TGTGCCAGCCACCCGGTCAATCAGCCCCAGCATTTT.

This clone has a count of ten or more. The chain recombines TRBV7-8 with TRBJ1-1; TRBD1 is a possible D gene (6 bases). The CDR3 has 14 amino acids. CDR1 is SGHVS, CDR2 FQNEAQ, per germline. The V end was cut by 7 bases, the J end by 0 bases, with 12 bases between. The CDR3 DNA follows: TGTGCCAGCACCCTAGGGGGTTTGAACACTGAAGCTTTCTTT. Amino acids: CASTLGGLNTEAFF. The entire variable domain, with the rest obtained from reference TRBV7-8 and TRBJ1-1, is as follows: GAGVSQSPRYKVAKRGQDVALRCDPISGHVSLFWYQQALGQGPEFLTYFQNEAQLDKSGLPSDRFFAERPEGSVSTLKIQRTQQEDSAVYLCASTLGGLNTEAFFGQGTRLTVV.

This clone was seen ten or more times. The V call is TRBV10-3, the J call TRBJ2-3, with 8 bases matching TRBD2. The V and J ends lost 7 bases and 2 bases, in that order; junction bases with no gene match: 14. Germline loops: CDR1 ENHRY, CDR2 SYGVKD. This CDR3 region has 17 residues. CDR3: CAIKGPQRGKNTDTQYF. The CDR3 nucleotides read TGTGCCATCAAGGGCCCTCAGCGGGGGAAGAACACAGATACGCAGTATTTT.

This clone was observed at least ten times. The chain combines TRBV28 with TRBJ2-7; TRBD1 might be the D (5 bases). The CDR3 length is 15 residues. Germline-derived CDR1 and CDR2 are MDHEN and SYDVKM. V lost 6 bases to trimming and J lost 2 bases, with 17 bases between them. This CDR3 reads CASSGDRLFAYEQYF. The CDR3 DNA follows: TGTGCCAGCAGCGGAGACAGATTGTTCGCCTACGAGCAGTACTTC.

This clone was counted ten times or more. V gene TRBV5-1 combines with J gene TRBJ2-7, with 10 bases lining up with TRBD1. The V gene's germline CDR1 is SGHRS and CDR2 YFSETQ. The length of the CDR3 is 14 residues. After removal of 2 bases from V and 5 bases from J, the junction contained 4 bases not matched to a gene. The CDR3 DNA reads as TGCGCCAGCAGCTTCGGGGACAGGGGACACGAGCAGTACTTC. This gives the protein CASSFGDRGHEQYF.

Ten or more counts support this clone. V is TRBV7-6 and J is TRBJ1-1; D unresolved. Trimming left V 1 base short and J 4 bases short, with 13 bases between. Germline V gene sequence: CDR1 SGHVS, CDR2 FNYEAQ. This CDR3 is 15 amino acids long. The DNA for the CDR3 is TGTGCCAGCAGCTTAGTTCGGGGAAAAAGCACTGAAGCTTTCTTT. It codes for CASSLVRGKSTEAFF.

This clone was picked up many times. The genes are TRBV7-9 and TRBJ2-6; 11 bases align to TRBD1. In germline, CDR1 is SEHNR, CDR2 FQNEAQ (reference sequence). The CDR3 sequence is 18 residues long. V dropped 1 base and J dropped 0; count of bases not matched to a gene: 2. The CDR3 spells CASSLGGTGGSGANVLTF. The CDR3 nucleotides read TGTGCCAGCAGCTTAGGGGGGACAGGGGGCTCTGGGGCCAACGTCCTGACTTTC.

In its sample, this clone was seen a few times. The V and J genes are TRBV6-5 and TRBJ1-6, with D possibly matching TRBD1 (5 bases). Trimming took off 5 bases at V and 4 bases at J, with 9 bases between the two ends. CDR1 is MNHEY, CDR2 SVGAGI, per germline. CDR3 length: 14 residues. The CDR3 sequence is CASSAGPYNSPLHF. CDR3 nucleotides: TGTGCCAGCAGTGCGGGACCGTATAATTCACCCCTCCACTTT.

This clone was observed at least ten times. V and J are TRBV15 and TRBJ2-1; 9 bases are a match to TRBD1. This CDR3 spans 19 amino acids. Looked up from germline, CDR1 is LNHNV and CDR2 is YYDKDF (reference sequence). Trimming took 0 bases from V and 8 from J; bases not matched to a gene: 17. The CDR3 spells CATSRDKKTGTGSGDEQFF. As DNA, the CDR3 is TGTGCCACCAGCAGAGATAAGAAGACTGGGACAGGGTCAGGCGATGAGCAGTTCTTC.

This clone was seen ten or more times. This chain joins TRBV6-7 and TRBJ2-7; TRBD2 aligns across 11 bases. TRBV6-7 is an open reading frame, and its role is uncertain. This CDR3 has 15 residues. The ends lost 6 bases at V and 2 bases at J; junction bases unmatched: 6. The CDR3 nucleotides are TGTGCCAGCAGGGCAAGACTAGCGGGGACCTACGAGCAGTACTTC. Protein product: CASRARLAGTYEQYF.

In its sample, this clone was seen many times. The chain joins TRBV5-1 to TRBJ1-4, with TRBD1 as a possible D gene (5 bases). Trimming pared 6 bases from V and 4 bases from J, leaving 13 bases between. This CDR3 spans 14 amino acids. CDR1 SGHRS and CDR2 YFSETQ come from the germline V gene. CDR3 protein: CASTVDSYNEKLFF. The CDR3 coding sequence is TGCGCCAGCACGGTAGACAGCTATAATGAAAAACTGTTTTTT.

This clone showed up many times. The V gene is TRBV19, the J gene TRBJ1-5, with a tentative D call TRBD1 (6 bases). The CDR3 length is 14 residues. Trimming left V 7 bases short and J 7 bases short, with 17 bases between. Germline assignment: CDR1 LNHDA and CDR2 SQIVND (reference sequence). DNA of the CDR3: TGTGCCAGTAAAGACAGTGTCCAGGGGCAGCCCCAGCATTTT. Amino acids: CASKDSVQGQPQHF.

This clone showed up many times. The V gene is TRBV11-2, the J gene TRBJ1-4; unclear D gene. Trimming took off 1 base at V and 7 bases at J, with 4 bases between the two ends. Germline V lookup: CDR1 SGHAT, CDR2 FQNNGV. The CDR3 runs to 12 residues. The CDR3 region has the DNA TGTGCCAGCAGCTTAGGAGGTGAAAAACTGTTTTTT. Translation: CASSLGGEKLFF.

The genes are TRBV10-3 and TRBJ2-5, with 9 bases aligning to TRBD1. Germline V lookup: CDR1 ENHRY, CDR2 SYGVKD. This CDR3 contains 16 residues. V shed 7 bases, J shed 6 bases, and the junction held 15 bases outside the gene matches. The CDR3 spells CAITPKSTGGLKTQYF. The DNA of the CDR3 is TGTGCCATCACCCCAAAATCGACAGGGGGATTGAAGACCCAGTACTTC.

This clone has at least ten counts. The rearrangement links TRBV19 to TRBJ2-7, with TRBD1 matching over 7 bases. The CDR3 consists of 19 residues. The junction had 23 bases not matched to a gene; V was cut back by 4 bases and J by 5 bases. The V gene's germline CDR1 is LNHDA and CDR2 SQIVND (reference sequence). The chain's CDR3 is CASSTGVDRRRGLLHEQYF. Here the CDR3 DNA reads TGTGCCAGTAGTACCGGGGTGGACAGGAGAAGGGGTCTGTTGCACGAGCAGTACTTC.

This clone has just a few counts. The genes are TRBV5-3 and TRBJ1-5; D is ambiguous. TRBV5-3 is an ORF, with its function uncertain. The V end was cut by 0 bases, the J end by 0 bases, with 4 bases between. The CDR3 totals 14 residues. CDR3 sequence: CARSLVCSNQPQHF. CDR3 in DNA: TGTGCCAGAAGCTTGGTCTGTAGCAATCAGCCCCAGCATTTT.

This clone showed up many times. The chain uses TRBV7-3 and TRBJ2-2; 7 nucleotides match TRBD1. Per the germline V gene, CDR1 is SGHTA and CDR2 is FQGTGA. The length of the CDR3 is 14 residues. Germline trimming cut 4 bases from V and 7 bases from J; bases unmatched to any gene: 6. The CDR3 here is CASSWTGWNGELFF. The CDR3 DNA sequence: TGTGCCAGCAGCTGGACAGGATGGAACGGGGAGCTGTTTTTT.

Many counts were recorded for this clone. The chain combines TRBV5-1 with TRBJ2-2; D unclear. Deletions cut 6 bases from V and 2 bases from J, with 8 bases between. From germline, CDR1 is SGHRS and CDR2 YFSETQ. This CDR3 region has 13 residues. The CDR3 reads CASTSSNTGELFF. The CDR3 DNA sequence: TGCGCCAGCACGTCTTCCAACACCGGGGAGCTGTTTTTT.